Following are 2 T cell receptor beta chains from one sample sequenced in a study of cytomegalovirus exposure and HLA in healthy donors. In the PCR, 60 Vbeta and 13 Jbeta primers were used. Only in-frame clones appear in the TCRdb table, and some are missing; sequencing was by immunoSEQ multiplex PCR. The profile shows around 130,000 clones, roughly 9% of them singletons. Sequencing input: PBMCs. Every receptor here comes from a woman aged 40-49 years in good health and CMV-seropositive.

The V and J genes are TRBV4-1 and TRBJ2-5; TRBD2 is a possible D gene (6 bases). There are 14 residues in the CDR3. In germline, CDR1 is MGHRA, CDR2 YSYEKL. V gave up 3 bases and J gave up 4 bases, with 12 bases separating them. The chain's CDR3 is CASSQGGLSETQYF. The CDR3 DNA follows: TGCGCCAGCAGCCAGGGGGGATTGTCAGAGACCCAGTACTTC.

V is TRBV28 and J is TRBJ2-2, with 11 bases identical to TRBD1. The CDR3 contains 15 residues. V dropped 6 bases and J dropped 6; count of bases not matched to a gene: 6. The germline gives CDR1 MDHEN, CDR2 SYDVKM. CDR3 sequence (DNA): TGTGCCAGCAGATTCGGGACAGGGGGTGCCGGGGAGCTGTTTTTT. Encoded protein: CASRFGTGGAGELFF.